A selection of T cell receptor beta chains follows, all from one sample in a study of regulatory T cells in long-lasting Graves disease. In TCRdb, the multiplex PCR reads were re-called with MiXCR into one record per CDR3 protein. The table has some 250,000 distinct CDR3 sequences, about 20% seen once. These records were also assigned to another study, of T cells in Graves' hyperthyroidism and ophthalmopathy.

The sequencing used peripheral blood mononuclear cells (PBMCs), collected at new diagnosis, from a patient treated with antithyroid drugs. These receptors all come from a woman aged 30 to 39 with Graves disease. Both conserved end residues are part of each CDR3. A D gene is named only where the DNA matches it firmly. The size entry is marked missing in some rows and otherwise reads once, few, many or a size class.

D,size,J,V,CDR3,DNA
NA,NA,TRBJ2-6,TRBV5-1,CASKTLGQGISGANVLTF,TGCGCCAGTAAAACCCTAGGGCAGGGGATATCTGGGGCCAACGTCCTGACTTTC
NA,NA,TRBJ2-7,TRBV28,CASRRPGQTYEQYF,TGTGCCAGCAGACGCCCCGGACAGACCTACGAGCAGTACTTC
NA,many,TRBJ2-7,TRBV20-1,CSARDVQKSSYEQYF,TGCAGTGCTAGAGATGTGCAAAAAAGCTCCTACGAGCAGTACTTC
TRBD1,many,TRBJ1-4,TRBV6-1,CASNRDSAEKLFF,TGTGCCAGCAACCGGGACAGTGCTGAAAAACTGTTTTTT
NA,many,TRBJ1-2,TRBV2,CASSPDPNYGYTF,TGTGCCAGCAGTCCCGATCCTAACTATGGCTACACCTTC
TRBD2,NA,TRBJ2-1,TRBV3-1,CASSSGLAGYGNEQFF,TGTGCCAGCAGCTCGGGACTAGCGGGATATGGAAATGAGCAGTTCTTC
TRBD1,NA,TRBJ2-1,TRBV27,CASSLDRADEQFF,TGTGCCAGCAGTCTCGACAGGGCCGATGAGCAGTTCTTC
TRBD2,many,TRBJ2-5,TRBV6-1,CASGPGGRETQYF,TGTGCCAGCGGACCGGGAGGAAGGGAGACCCAGTACTTC
NA,NA,TRBJ2-2,TRBV28,CASSGGPMRNTGELFF,TGTGCCAGCAGTGGGGGCCCGATGAGGAACACCGGGGAGCTGTTTTTT
TRBD1,many,TRBJ2-3,TRBV7-9,CASMPTGGFADTQYF,TGTGCCAGCATGCCGACAGGGGGATTTGCAGATACGCAGTATTTT
NA,many,TRBJ2-5,TRBV5-1,CASIGQRGTQYF,TGCGCCAGCATAGGACAACGGGGGACCCAGTACTTC
TRBD1,few,TRBJ2-7,TRBV19,CASSMGEDRTSYEQYF,TGTGCCAGTAGTATGGGAGAGGACAGGACCTCCTACGAGCAGTACTTC
TRBD1,many,TRBJ1-5,TRBV12-5,CASGTTGLSNQPQHF,TGTGCTAGTGGCACGACAGGGTTGAGCAATCAGCCCCAGCATTTT
NA,many,TRBJ2-4,TRBV3-1,CASSQGSVTIQYF,TGTGCCAGCAGCCAGGGGTCAGTAACCATTCAGTACTTC
NA,many,TRBJ2-3,TRBV7-3,CASSLLGMKDTQYF,TGTGCCAGCAGCTTATTGGGGATGAAAGATACGCAGTATTTT
NA,NA,TRBJ1-1,TRBV2,CASSDLGSDEAFF,TGTGCCAGCAGTGATCTGGGTTCGGATGAAGCTTTCTTT
NA,NA,TRBJ2-7,TRBV6-1,CASSRDSISYEQYF,TGTGCCAGCAGTCGGGACTCTATCTCCTACGAGCAGTACTTC
NA,many,TRBJ1-6,TRBV20-1,CSASEGTSLTYRHF,TGCAGTGCTAGCGAGGGGACATCCCTTACTTACCGCCACTTT
TRBD1,many,TRBJ1-2,TRBV11-2,CASSPRTGLGYTF,TGTGCCAGCAGCCCTCGGACAGGGTTGGGCTACACCTTC
NA,many,TRBJ1-5,TRBV13,CASSLGRGVRQPQHF,TGTGCCAGCAGCTTAGGCAGGGGCGTGCGTCAGCCCCAGCATTTT
TRBD2,NA,TRBJ2-1,TRBV20-1,CSARAPTGLAGVWVFNEQFF,TGCAGTGCTAGAGCACCCACAGGACTAGCGGGAGTTTGGGTCTTCAATGAGCAGTTCTTC
NA,many,TRBJ1-1,TRBV18,CASSPPVPQRDTEAFF,TGTGCCAGCTCACCACCGGTCCCCCAACGGGACACTGAAGCTTTCTTT
TRBD2,NA,TRBJ2-7,TRBV2,CASTGTSGGALREQYF,TGTGCCAGCACAGGGACTAGCGGGGGGGCCCTCCGGGAGCAGTACTTC
NA,many,TRBJ2-1,TRBV2,CASSIRVSYNEQFF,TGTGCCAGCAGTATTAGGGTAAGCTACAATGAGCAGTTCTTC
NA,many,TRBJ1-1,TRBV6-1,CASSEGWMAFF,TGTGCCAGCAGTGAAGGGTGGATGGCTTTCTTT
TRBD2,many,TRBJ2-7,TRBV3-1,CASSHNLGRGSGNEQYF,TGTGCCAGCAGCCACAATCTAGGGCGGGGGTCTGGTAACGAGCAGTACTTC
NA,NA,TRBJ2-5,TRBV7-2,CASSQQPGAETQYF,TGTGCCAGCAGCCAACAGCCGGGGGCCGAGACCCAGTACTTC
TRBD1,many,TRBJ2-7,TRBV13,CASNFGGQGDYEQYF,TGTGCCAGCAACTTCGGGGGACAGGGAGACTACGAGCAGTACTTC
TRBD1,many,TRBJ2-1,TRBV11-2,CASSRGWTGGNNEQFF,TGTGCCAGCAGCCGAGGGTGGACAGGGGGCAACAATGAGCAGTTCTTC
TRBD2,many,TRBJ2-5,TRBV19,CASSVRAGEETQYF,TGTGCCAGTAGTGTACGAGCGGGGGAAGAGACCCAGTACTTC
NA,many,TRBJ1-3,TRBV7-9,CASSFAGSSGNTIYF,TGTGCCAGCAGCTTCGCAGGGAGCTCTGGAAACACCATATATTTT
NA,NA,TRBJ2-7,TRBV18,CASSDSLYEQYF,TGTGCCAGCTCGGACAGCTTATACGAGCAGTACTTC
TRBD1,NA,TRBJ1-5,TRBV19,CASSNRGAQHF,TGTGCCAGTAGTAACAGGGGAGCCCAGCATTTT
TRBD1,many,TRBJ2-7,TRBV2,CASSAYRGQYEQYF,TGTGCCAGCAGTGCCTACAGGGGGCAATACGAGCAGTACTTC
TRBD1,many,TRBJ2-3,TRBV20-1,CSANRQGADTQYF,TGCAGTGCTAACAGACAGGGAGCAGATACGCAGTATTTT
NA,many,TRBJ1-4,TRBV12-3/TRBV12-4,CASARGEEKLFF,TGTGCCAGCGCCAGGGGCGAGGAAAAACTGTTTTTT
NA,many,TRBJ1-4,TRBV29-1,CSVGNLTARVREKLFF,TGCAGCGTTGGGAACCTGACAGCGCGAGTCCGGGAAAAACTGTTTTTT
NA,many,TRBJ2-7,TRBV6-1,CASSKPSGPQTPYEQYF,TGTGCCAGCAGTAAGCCGTCAGGACCCCAGACACCCTACGAGCAGTACTTC
TRBD1,many,TRBJ1-1,TRBV6-1,CASTLTGGYTEAFF,TGTGCCAGCACCTTGACAGGGGGGTACACTGAAGCTTTCTTT
NA,NA,TRBJ1-2,TRBV6-1,CASSEEKGYYGYTF,TGTGCCAGCAGTGAAGAGAAGGGGTACTATGGCTACACCTTC
NA,many,TRBJ2-5,TRBV7-7,CASSLAPTDQETQYF,TGTGCTAGCAGCTTAGCCCCGACAGACCAAGAGACCCAGTACTTC
NA,many,TRBJ1-1,TRBV19,CASTRGWYTEAFF,TGTGCCAGTACGAGGGGTTGGTACACTGAAGCTTTCTTT
NA,many,TRBJ2-5,TRBV11-3,CASSLSMYQETQYF,TGTGCCAGCAGCCTATCTATGTACCAAGAGACCCAGTACTTC
NA,many,TRBJ2-1,TRBV6-5,CASSYLNLDSYNEQFF,TGTGCCAGCAGTTACTTAAACCTAGACAGCTACAATGAGCAGTTCTTC
TRBD1,many,TRBJ1-1,TRBV11-2,CASSLVPNRGAFF,TGTGCCAGCAGCTTAGTCCCCAACAGGGGGGCTTTCTTT
NA,many,TRBJ2-5,TRBV6-1,CASSLKFWRDVQYF,TGTGCCAGCAGCCTGAAATTTTGGAGGGATGTCCAGTACTTC
TRBD1,many,TRBJ1-5,TRBV28,CASSLVRGHQPQHF,TGTGCCAGCAGTTTGGTCAGGGGGCATCAGCCCCAGCATTTT
TRBD2,many,TRBJ2-7,TRBV7-3,CASSKLAGVDYEQYF,TGTGCCAGCAGCAAACTAGCGGGGGTGGACTACGAGCAGTACTTC
NA,NA,TRBJ2-7,TRBV28,CATDLLARDEQYF,TGTGCCACCGACTTATTAGCCCGCGACGAGCAGTACTTC
NA,many,TRBJ1-5,TRBV6-1,CASRADQPQHF,TGTGCCAGCAGGGCCGATCAGCCCCAGCATTTT
NA,many,TRBJ2-3,TRBV20-1,CSAQPLDSRTDTQYF,TGCAGTGCCCAACCCCTGGACTCCCGCACAGATACGCAGTATTTT